This TCR beta chain was sequenced during a study of blood T cell repertoires in COVID-19. Study details: Specimens from acute and convalescent COVID-19 originated in the United States, Italy and Spain.

Germline CDR1 and CDR2: SGHTA and FQGNSA. This CDR3 has 15 residues. V lost 1 base and J lost 1, with 11 bases in between. In the study's own analysis: Cell counts per sample came from amplifying reference gene primers. Generated by immunoSEQ multiplex PCR, the TCRdb table keeps only in-frame clones and is missing some. V and J calls and clone size are those listed in that table; D and trimming were worked out from the DNA. The sample has approximately 350,000 clones; 65% to 90% are singletons. The V gene is TRBV7-2, the J gene TRBJ2-7; a weak D match, TRBD1 (6 bases). The specimen sequenced was peripheral blood. This clonotype was sampled from a woman in her sixties or seventies with COVID-19, enrolled during active disease. The CDR3 sequence is CASSLGAGESYEQYF. CDR3 DNA sequence: TGTGCCAGCAGCTTAGGGGCAGGGGAGTCCTACGAGCAGTACTTC.